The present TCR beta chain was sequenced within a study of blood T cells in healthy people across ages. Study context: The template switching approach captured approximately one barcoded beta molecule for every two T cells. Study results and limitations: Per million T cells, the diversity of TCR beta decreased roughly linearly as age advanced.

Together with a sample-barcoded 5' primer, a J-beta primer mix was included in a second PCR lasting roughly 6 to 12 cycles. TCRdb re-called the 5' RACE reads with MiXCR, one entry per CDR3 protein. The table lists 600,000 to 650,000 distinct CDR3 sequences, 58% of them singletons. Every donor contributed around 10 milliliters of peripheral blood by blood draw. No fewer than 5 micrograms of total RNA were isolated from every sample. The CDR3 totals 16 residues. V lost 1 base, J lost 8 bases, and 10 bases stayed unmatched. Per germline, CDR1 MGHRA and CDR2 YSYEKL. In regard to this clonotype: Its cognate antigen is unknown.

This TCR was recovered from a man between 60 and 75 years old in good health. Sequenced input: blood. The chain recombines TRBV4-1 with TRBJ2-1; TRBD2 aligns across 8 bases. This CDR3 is CASSQAPGGGRDEQFF. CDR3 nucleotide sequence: TGCGCCAGCAGCCAAGCACCCGGGGGGGGAAGGGATGAGCAGTTCTTC.